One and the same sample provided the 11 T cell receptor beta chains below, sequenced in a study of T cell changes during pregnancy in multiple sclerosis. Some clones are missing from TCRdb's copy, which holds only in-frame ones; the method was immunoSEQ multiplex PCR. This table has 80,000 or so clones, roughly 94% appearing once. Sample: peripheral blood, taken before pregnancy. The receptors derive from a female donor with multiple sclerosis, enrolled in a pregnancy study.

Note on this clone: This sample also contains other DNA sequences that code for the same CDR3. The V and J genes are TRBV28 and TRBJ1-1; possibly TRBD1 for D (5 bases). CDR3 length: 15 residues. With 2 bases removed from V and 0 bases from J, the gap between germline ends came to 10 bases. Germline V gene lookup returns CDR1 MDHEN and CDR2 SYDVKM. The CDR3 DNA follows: TGTGCCAGCAGTTTAGGAGGGGTGGTGAACACTGAAGCTTTCTTT. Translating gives CASSLGGVVNTEAFF.

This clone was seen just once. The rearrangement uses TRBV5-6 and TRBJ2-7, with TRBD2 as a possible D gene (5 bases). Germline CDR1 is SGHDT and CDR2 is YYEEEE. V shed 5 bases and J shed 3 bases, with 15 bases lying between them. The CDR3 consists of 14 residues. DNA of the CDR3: TGTGCCAGCAGTCTCGGGATGGGTTTCTACGAGCAGTACTTC. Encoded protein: CASSLGMGFYEQYF.

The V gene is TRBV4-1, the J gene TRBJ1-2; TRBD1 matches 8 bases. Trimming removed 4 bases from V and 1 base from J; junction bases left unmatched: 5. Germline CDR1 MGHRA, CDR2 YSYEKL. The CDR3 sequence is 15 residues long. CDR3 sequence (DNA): TGCGCCAGCAGCCTTGGGACAGGCAATAACTATGGCTACACCTTC. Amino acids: CASSLGTGNNYGYTF.

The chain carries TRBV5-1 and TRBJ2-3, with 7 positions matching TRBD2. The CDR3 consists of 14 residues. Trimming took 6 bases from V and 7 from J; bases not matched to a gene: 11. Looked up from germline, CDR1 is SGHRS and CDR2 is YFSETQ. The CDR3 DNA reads TGCGCCAGCAAGCAGGGAGGGAGTGTTTATACGCAGTATTTT. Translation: CASKQGGSVYTQYF.

CDR3 sequence reads: CASSLRGTEAFF. In DNA, the CDR3 is TGTGCCAGCAGTTTACGAGGGACTGAAGCTTTCTTT. The chain uses TRBV28 and TRBJ1-1; no definite D call. Germline values: CDR1 MDHEN, CDR2 SYDVKM. Trimming removed 2 bases at V and 5 bases at J, with 6 bases between. The CDR3 is 12 amino acids.

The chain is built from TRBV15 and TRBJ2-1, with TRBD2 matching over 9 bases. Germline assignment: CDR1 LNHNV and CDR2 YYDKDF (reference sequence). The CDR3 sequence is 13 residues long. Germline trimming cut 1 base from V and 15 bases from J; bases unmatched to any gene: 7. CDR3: CATSRASGENWFF. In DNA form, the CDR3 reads TGTGCCACCAGCAGAGCTAGCGGGGAGAATTGGTTCTTC.

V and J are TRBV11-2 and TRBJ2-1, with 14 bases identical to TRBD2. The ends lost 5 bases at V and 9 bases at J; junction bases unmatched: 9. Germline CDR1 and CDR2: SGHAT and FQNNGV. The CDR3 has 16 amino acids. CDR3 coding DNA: TGTGCCAGCAGCCTACCGCAGGGACTAGCGGGAGTTGAGCAGTTCTTC. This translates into CASSLPQGLAGVEQFF.

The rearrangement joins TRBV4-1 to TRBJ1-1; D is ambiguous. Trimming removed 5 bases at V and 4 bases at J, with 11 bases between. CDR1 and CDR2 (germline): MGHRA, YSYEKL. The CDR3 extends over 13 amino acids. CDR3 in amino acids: CASSEVTSTEAFF. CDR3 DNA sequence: TGCGCCAGCAGCGAGGTAACTAGCACTGAAGCTTTCTTT.

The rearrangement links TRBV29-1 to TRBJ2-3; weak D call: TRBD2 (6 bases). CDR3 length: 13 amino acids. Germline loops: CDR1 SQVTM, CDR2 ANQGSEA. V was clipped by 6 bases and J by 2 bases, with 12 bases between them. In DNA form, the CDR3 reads TGCAGCGTGGGGGGTGGCGACACAGATACGCAGTATTTT. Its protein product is CSVGGGDTDTQYF.

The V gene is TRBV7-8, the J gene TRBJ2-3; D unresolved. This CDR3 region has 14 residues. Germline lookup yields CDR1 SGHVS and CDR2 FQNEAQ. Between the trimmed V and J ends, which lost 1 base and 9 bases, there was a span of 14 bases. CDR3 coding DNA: TGTGCCAGCAGCTTAGATGCCCCAGAAACGACGCAGTATTTT. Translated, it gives CASSLDAPETTQYF.

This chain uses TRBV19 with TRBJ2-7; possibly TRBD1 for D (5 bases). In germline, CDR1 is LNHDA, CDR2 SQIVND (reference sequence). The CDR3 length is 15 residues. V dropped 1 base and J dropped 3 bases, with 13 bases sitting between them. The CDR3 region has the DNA TGTGCCAGTAGTATAGGGGGCGGAGTTATCTACGAGCAGTACTTC. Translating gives CASSIGGGVIYEQYF. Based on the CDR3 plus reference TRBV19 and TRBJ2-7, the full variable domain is DGGITQSPKYLFRKEGQNVTLSCEQNLNHDAMYWYRQDPGQGLRLIYYSQIVNDFQKGDIAEGYSVSREKKESFPLTVTSAQKNPTAFYLCASSIGGGVIYEQYFGPGTRLTVT.